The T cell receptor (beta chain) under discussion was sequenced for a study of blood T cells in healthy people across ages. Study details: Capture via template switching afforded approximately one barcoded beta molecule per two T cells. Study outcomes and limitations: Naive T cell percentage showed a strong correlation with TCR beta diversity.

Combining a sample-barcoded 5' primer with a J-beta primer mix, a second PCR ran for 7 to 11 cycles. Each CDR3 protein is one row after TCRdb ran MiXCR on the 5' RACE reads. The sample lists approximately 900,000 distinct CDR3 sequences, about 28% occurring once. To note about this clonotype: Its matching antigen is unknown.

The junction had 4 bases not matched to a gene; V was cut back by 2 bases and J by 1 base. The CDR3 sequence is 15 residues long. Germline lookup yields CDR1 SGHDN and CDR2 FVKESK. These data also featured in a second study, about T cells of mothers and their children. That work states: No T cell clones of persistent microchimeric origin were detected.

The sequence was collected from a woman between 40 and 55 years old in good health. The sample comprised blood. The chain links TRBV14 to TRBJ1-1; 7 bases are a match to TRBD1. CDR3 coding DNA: TGTGCCAGCAGCCAAAGAAGGGACAGGAACACTGAAGCTTTCTTT. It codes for CASSQRRDRNTEAFF. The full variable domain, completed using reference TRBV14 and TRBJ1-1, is EAGVTQFPSHSVIEKGQTVTLRCDPISGHDNLYWYRRVMGKEIKFLLHFVKESKQDESGMPNNRFLAERTGGTYSTLKVQPAELEDSGVYFCASSQRRDRNTEAFFGQGTRLTVV.